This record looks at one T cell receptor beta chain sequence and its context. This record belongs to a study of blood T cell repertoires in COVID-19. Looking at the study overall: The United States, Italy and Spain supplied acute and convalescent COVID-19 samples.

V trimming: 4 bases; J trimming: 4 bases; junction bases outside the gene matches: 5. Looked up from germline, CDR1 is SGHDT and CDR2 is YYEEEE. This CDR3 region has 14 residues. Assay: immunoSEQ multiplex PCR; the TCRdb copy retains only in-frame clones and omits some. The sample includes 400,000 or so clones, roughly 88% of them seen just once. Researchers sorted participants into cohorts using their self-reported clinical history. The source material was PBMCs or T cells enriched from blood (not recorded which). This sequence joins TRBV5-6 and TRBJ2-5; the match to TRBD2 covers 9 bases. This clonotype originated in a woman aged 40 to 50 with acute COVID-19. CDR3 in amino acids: CASSVGLAVETQYF. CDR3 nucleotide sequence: TGTGCCAGCAGCGTGGGACTAGCTGTAGAGACCCAGTACTTC.